A single sample is the source of the 26 T cell receptor beta chains below, sequenced in a study of Graves' ophthalmopathy and Graves' hyperthyroidism. The study amplified TCR beta CDR3 regions using RNA transcripts. The authors performed first-round RT-PCR with HTBI primers and then a second-round multiplex PCR. Using its own MiXCR run on the multiplex PCR reads, TCRdb lists one record per CDR3 protein. The sample has 200,000 to 300,000 distinct CDR3 sequences; about 47% are singletons. The sequenced sample was peripheral blood. The origin of the receptors is an adult man with Graves' ophthalmopathy.

The chain is built from TRBV4-1 and TRBJ1-6; 8 bases match TRBD1. The ends lost 0 bases at V and 7 bases at J; junction bases unmatched: 5. Germline V lookup: CDR1 MGHRA, CDR2 YSYEKL. This CDR3 is built from 16 residues. This CDR3 reads CASSQDGQGRNSPLHF. In nucleotides, the CDR3 is TGCGCCAGCAGCCAAGATGGACAGGGAAGGAATTCACCCCTCCACTTT.

The genes are TRBV20-1 and TRBJ2-5, with D unclear. CDR3 length: 11 residues. Germline V lookup: CDR1 DFQATT, CDR2 SNEGSKA (reference sequence). V lost 7 bases and J lost 5, with 11 bases in between. Here the CDR3 reads CSVSEMETQYF. The DNA for the CDR3 is TGCAGTGTTTCTGAAATGGAGACCCAGTACTTC.

The chain has TRBV6-6 and TRBJ2-6, with 9 nucleotides matching TRBD1. V dropped 8 bases and J dropped 4; count of bases not matched to a gene: 15. The CDR3 runs 18 residues. From germline, CDR1 is MNHNY and CDR2 SVGAGI (reference sequence). In DNA, the CDR3 is TGTGCCAGCGGTCCGTGGGGACAGGGTAACGCCGGGGCCAACGTCCTGACTTTC. It codes for CASGPWGQGNAGANVLTF.

This clonotype has just one count. The chain uses TRBV29-1 and TRBJ2-3, with D perhaps matching TRBD1 (6 bases). V dropped 0 bases and J dropped 5 bases, with 18 bases sitting between them. The germline CDR1 and CDR2 sequences are SQVTM and ANQGSEA. This CDR3 contains 16 residues. The CDR3 DNA is TGCAGCGTTGAAGAGGGACAAACCCTCGGGGAAGATACGCAGTATTTT. It yields the protein CSVEEGQTLGEDTQYF.

This clonotype has just a few counts. The rearrangement joins TRBV25-1 to TRBJ2-7; D possibly uses TRBD1 or TRBD2 (5 bases each). Germline CDR1 is MGHDK and CDR2 is SYGVNS. Trimming left V 3 bases short and J 4 bases short, with 10 bases between. The CDR3 is 13 residues long. In nucleotides, the CDR3 is TGTGCCAGCAGTGAGAGGGGATGGTACGAGCAGTACTTC. This gives the protein CASSERGWYEQYF.

The rearrangement joins TRBV12-3 or TRBV12-4 to TRBJ2-5; the D is unclear. This CDR3 is built from 14 residues. The V end was cut by 3 bases, the J end by 5 bases, with 13 bases between. CDR3 coding DNA: TGTGCCAGCAGTTTGAGTGGTGGTCGGGAGACCCAGTACTTC. Translating it yields CASSLSGGRETQYF.

The chain combines TRBV6-6 with TRBJ2-2; D is ambiguous. Per the germline V gene, CDR1 is MNHNY and CDR2 is SVGAGI (reference sequence). Trimming removed 7 bases from V and 6 bases from J, with 9 bases in between. There are 12 residues in the CDR3. This chain's CDR3 is CASTSTAGELFF. DNA for the CDR3: TGTGCCAGCACCTCTACTGCCGGGGAGCTGTTTTTT.

This clonotype was seen repeatedly, ten times or more. The V and J genes are TRBV7-9 and TRBJ2-6, with 7 bases fitting TRBD1. Germline values: CDR1 SEHNR, CDR2 FQNEAQ (reference sequence). V lost 5 bases to trimming and J lost 0 bases; unmatched junction nucleotides: 4. The CDR3 covers 16 residues. This chain's CDR3 is CASSRQGGSGANVLTF. CDR3 sequence (DNA): TGTGCCAGCAGCAGACAGGGCGGCTCTGGGGCCAACGTCCTGACTTTC.

There are a few counts of this clonotype. V and J are TRBV29-1 and TRBJ2-7; 7 bases are shared with TRBD1. The CDR3 contains 13 residues. Germline V gene lookup returns CDR1 SQVTM and CDR2 ANQGSEA. V was clipped by 8 bases and J by 3 bases; unmatched bases: 10. In nucleotides, the CDR3 is TGCAGCTTCGTCACGGACAGGAACTACGAGCAGTACTTC. This gives the protein CSFVTDRNYEQYF.

A remark on this clonotype: As the CDR3 is not closed by the conserved phenylalanine or tryptophan, this likely results from a read error. The rearrangement links TRBV11-3 to TRBJ1-3; the D is unclear. V lost 2 bases and J lost 2, with 10 bases in between. The CDR3 sequence is 15 residues long. Germline V gene lookup returns CDR1 SGHNT and CDR2 YENEEA. CDR3 sequence reads: CASSLMGPTGNTIYL. Here the CDR3 DNA reads TGTGCCAGCAGCTTAATGGGTCCCACTGGAAACACCATATATTTA.

The chain employs TRBV27 and TRBJ2-7; 8 bases fit TRBD1. The CDR3 loop spans 12 amino acids. CDR1 and CDR2 from the germline V gene are MNHEY and SMNVEV (reference sequence). V shed 7 bases and J 6 bases; nucleotides not matched to a gene: 5. CDR3 bases: TGTGCCAGCATGGCAGGGGGCAGCGAGCAGTACTTC. Encoded protein: CASMAGGSEQYF.

Turning to this clonotype: At one end the junction does not follow the germline gene, possibly because of a read error. The chain employs TRBV2 and TRBJ1-5; D is uncertain. CDR3 size: 15 residues. Germline V lookup: CDR1 SNHLY, CDR2 FYNNEI. The DNA of the CDR3 is TGCGCCAGCAGCCAGCTAAGGGATCTGCTCGGGCCCCAGCATTTT. It translates to CASSQLRDLLGPQHF.

The chain joins TRBV5-8 to TRBJ1-2, with 7 bases that match TRBD1. Germline assignment: CDR1 SGHTS and CDR2 YDEGEE. The CDR3 has 15 residues. V was pared by 1 base and J by 4 bases, with 7 bases of the junction left unmatched. The CDR3 DNA reads TGTGCCAGCAGCTTGAGACAGGGCACTAGCTATGGCTACACCTTC. This codes for CASSLRQGTSYGYTF. The variable domain in full, completed from reference TRBV5-8 and TRBJ1-2, reads EAGVTQSPTHLIKTRGQQATLRCSPISGHTSVYWYQQALGLGLQFLLWYDEGEERNRGNFPPRFSGRQFPNYSSELNVNALELEDSALYLCASSLRQGTSYGYTFGSGTRLTVV.

This clonotype was found a few times. This rearrangement joins TRBV10-3 to TRBJ2-7, with D possibly being TRBD2 (6 bases). This CDR3 has 14 residues. Trimming took 3 bases from V and 4 from J, leaving 13 bases between them. The germline V gene encodes CDR1 ENHRY and CDR2 SYGVKD. The CDR3 region has the DNA TGTGCCATCAGTGAACTATCGGGGGATTACGAGCAGTACTTC. Amino acids: CAISELSGDYEQYF.

This clonotype has only a few counts. The rearrangement links TRBV7-9 to TRBJ2-7; tentative D call: TRBD1 (5 bases). The germline V gene encodes CDR1 SEHNR and CDR2 FQNEAQ (reference sequence). The CDR3 runs 16 residues. V shed 4 bases and J shed 4 bases, with 20 bases lying between them. The CDR3 here is CASSSVDKAPKYEQYF. DNA for the CDR3: TGTGCCAGCAGCTCAGTGGACAAGGCCCCTAAGTACGAGCAGTACTTC.

Concerning this clonotype itself: The germline gene is not matched at one end of the junction; a read error may be the cause. The rearrangement links TRBV6-1 to TRBJ1-1, with a possible D match to TRBD1 (5 bases). This CDR3 is built from 13 residues. Germline CDR1 MNHNS, CDR2 SASEGT. As DNA, the CDR3 is TGTGCCGGCAGTGTGACAGATAACACTGAAGCTTTCTTT. Amino acid sequence: CAGSVTDNTEAFF.

A few counts support this clonotype. The chain joins TRBV9 to TRBJ2-7; 9 bases agree with TRBD1. V lost 3 bases and J lost 5; bases outside the gene matches: 9. From germline, CDR1 is SGDLS and CDR2 YYNGEE. The CDR3 totals 15 residues. CDR3 bases: TGTGCCAGCAGCGCCCACTCCGGGACAGGGAACGAGCAGTACTTC. This codes for CASSAHSGTGNEQYF.

This chain joins TRBV11-3 and TRBJ1-1; no clear D. Germline V gene sequence: CDR1 SGHNT, CDR2 YENEEA. Trimming removed 0 bases at V and 7 bases at J, with 9 bases between. The CDR3 covers 13 residues. The CDR3 sequence is CASSLDMWSEAFF. CDR3 in DNA: TGTGCCAGCAGCTTAGATATGTGGAGTGAAGCTTTCTTT. Full variable domain (remainder filled in from reference TRBV11-3 and TRBJ1-1): EAGVVQSPRYKIIEKKQPVAFWCNPISGHNTLYWYLQNLGQGPELLIRYENEEAVDDSQLPKDRFSAERLKGVDSTLKIQPAELGDSAVYLCASSLDMWSEAFFGQGTRLTVV.

This clonotype was recorded at least ten times. The chain joins TRBV20-1 to TRBJ2-7; 7 bases match TRBD1. Germline assignment: CDR1 DFQATT and CDR2 SNEGSKA (reference sequence). The ends lost 5 bases at V and 4 bases at J; junction bases unmatched: 8. This CDR3 contains 13 residues. CDR3 nucleotides: TGCAGTGCTTCCGGGACAGTCGCTTACGAGCAGTACTTC. Protein: CSASGTVAYEQYF.

V is TRBV7-9 and J is TRBJ1-3, with 9 nucleotides matching TRBD1. Germline-derived CDR1 and CDR2 are SEHNR and FQNEAQ (reference sequence). CDR3 length: 17 amino acids. V gave up 4 bases and J gave up 1 base; unmatched junction bases: 8. CDR3 nucleotides: TGTGCCAGCAGCTGGCGGGGACAGGGTTTATCTGGAAACACCATATATTTT. This translates into CASSWRGQGLSGNTIYF.

This clonotype came up a few times. This rearrangement joins TRBV2 to TRBJ1-1; no firm D call. The germline V gene encodes CDR1 SNHLY and CDR2 FYNNEI. With 8 bases removed from V and 0 bases from J, the gap between germline ends came to 10 bases. The CDR3 contains 13 residues. The DNA for the CDR3 is TGTGCCAGCTTGGTCAGCATGAACACTGAAGCTTTCTTT. Translated: CASLVSMNTEAFF.

This clonotype was observed a handful of times. The rearrangement links TRBV5-1 to TRBJ1-2; maybe TRBD1 (5 bases). There are 15 residues in the CDR3. V shed 4 bases and J shed 4 bases, with 17 bases lying between them. Germline assignment: CDR1 SGHRS and CDR2 YFSETQ. The CDR3 protein is CASSETTGTTYGYTF. CDR3 DNA sequence: TGCGCCAGCAGCGAGACCACCGGGACCACCTATGGCTACACCTTC.

The genes are TRBV11-1 and TRBJ1-1, with D perhaps TRBD1 (6 bases). There are 16 residues in the CDR3. Germline CDR1 and CDR2: SGHAT and FQDESV (reference sequence). V lost 1 base and J 0 bases, leaving 12 bases between the germline ends. The CDR3 here is CASSLGRTALNTEAFF. The DNA for the CDR3 is TGTGCCAGCAGCTTAGGAAGGACAGCCTTGAACACTGAAGCTTTCTTT. Variable domain in full (rest from reference TRBV11-1 and TRBJ1-1): EAEVAQSPRYKITEKSQAVAFWCDPISGHATLYWYRQILGQGPELLVQFQDESVVDDSQLPKDRFSAERLKGVDSTLKIQPAELGDSAMYLCASSLGRTALNTEAFFGQGTRLTVV.

The rearrangement uses TRBV24-1 and TRBJ2-2; the D gene is possibly TRBD2 (5 bases). This CDR3 has 13 amino acids. Germline V gene sequence: CDR1 KGHDR, CDR2 SFDVKD. The ends were cut back, 4 bases at V and 9 bases at J, with 11 bases in the middle. The CDR3 is CATSDPEGRELFF. The CDR3 coding sequence is TGTGCCACCAGTGACCCCGAGGGCAGGGAGCTGTTTTTT.

V gene TRBV7-9 combines with J gene TRBJ1-2; no clear D. The CDR3 totals 15 residues. V was clipped by 2 bases and J by 0 bases, with 10 bases between them. The V gene's germline CDR1 is SEHNR and CDR2 FQNEAQ (reference sequence). DNA of the CDR3: TGTGCCAGCAGCTTAATGGAGTTTGCTAACTATGGCTACACCTTC. Residues: CASSLMEFANYGYTF. The complete variable domain, with remaining parts taken from reference TRBV7-9 and TRBJ1-2, reads DTGVSQNPRHKITKRGQNVTFRCDPISEHNRLYWYRQTLGQGPEFLTYFQNEAQLEKSRLLSDRFSAERPKGSFSTLEIQRTEQGDSAMYLCASSLMEFANYGYTFGSGTRLTVV.

This clonotype was found many times. V gene TRBV24-1 combines with J gene TRBJ1-5; TRBD1 agrees at 9 bases. The junction had 4 bases not matched to a gene; V was cut back by 2 bases and J by 0 bases. CDR3 size: 17 residues. Germline values: CDR1 KGHDR, CDR2 SFDVKD. The CDR3, as DNA: TGTGCCACCAGTGATTCCCGGACAGGGGATAGCAATCAGCCCCAGCATTTT. It yields the protein CATSDSRTGDSNQPQHF.